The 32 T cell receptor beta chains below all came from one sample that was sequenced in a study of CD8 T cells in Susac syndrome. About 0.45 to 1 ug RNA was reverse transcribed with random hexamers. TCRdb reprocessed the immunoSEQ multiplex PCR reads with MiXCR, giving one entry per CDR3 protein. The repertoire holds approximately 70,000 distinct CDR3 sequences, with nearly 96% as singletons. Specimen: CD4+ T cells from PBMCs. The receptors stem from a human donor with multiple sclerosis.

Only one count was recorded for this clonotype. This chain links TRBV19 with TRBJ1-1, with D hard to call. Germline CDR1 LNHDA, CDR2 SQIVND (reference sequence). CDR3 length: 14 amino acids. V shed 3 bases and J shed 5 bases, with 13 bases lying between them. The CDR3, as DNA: TGTGCCAGTAGTATCGGCAGTGGAAATACTGAAGCTTTCTTT. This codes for CASSIGSGNTEAFF.

CDR3: CASSSIRGRNEQFF. DNA of the CDR3: TGTGCCAGCAGCTCCATCAGGGGACGGAATGAGCAGTTCTTC. V usage is TRBV13 and J usage is TRBJ2-1; TRBD1 is a possible D gene (6 bases). The germline V gene encodes CDR1 PRHDT and CDR2 FYEKMQ (reference sequence). V lost 4 bases to trimming and J lost 7 bases, with 14 bases between them. This CDR3 contains 14 residues.

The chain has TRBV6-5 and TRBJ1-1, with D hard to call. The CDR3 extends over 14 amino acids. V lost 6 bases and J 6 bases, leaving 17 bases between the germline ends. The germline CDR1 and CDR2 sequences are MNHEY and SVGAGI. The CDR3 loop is CASRPARRYSEAFF. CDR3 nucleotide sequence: TGTGCCAGCAGACCCGCCAGGAGGTACTCTGAAGCTTTCTTT.

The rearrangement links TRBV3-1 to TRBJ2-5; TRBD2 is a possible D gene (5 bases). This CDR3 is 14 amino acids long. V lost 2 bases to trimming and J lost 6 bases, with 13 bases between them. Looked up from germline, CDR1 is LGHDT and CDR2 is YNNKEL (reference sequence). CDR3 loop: CASSQLASGKTQYF. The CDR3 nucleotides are TGTGCCAGCAGCCAACTCGCCTCGGGGAAGACCCAGTACTTC.

The CDR3 DNA sequence: TGTGCCAGCATCGACCGAGCGGGGTACTCCTACAATGAGCAGTTCTTC. It specifies CASIDRAGYSYNEQFF. This chain links TRBV7-9 with TRBJ2-1, with 7 bases that match TRBD2. J lost 0 bases, V lost 7 bases, and 9 bases had no gene match. The CDR3 is made up of 16 amino acids. CDR1 is SEHNR, CDR2 FQNEAQ, per germline (reference sequence).

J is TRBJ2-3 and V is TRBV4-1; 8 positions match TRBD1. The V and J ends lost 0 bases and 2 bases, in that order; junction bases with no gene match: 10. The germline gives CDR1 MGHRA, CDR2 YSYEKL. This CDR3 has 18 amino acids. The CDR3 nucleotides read TGCGCCAGCAGCCAAGATTTTTCCAGGGGGCGCTCCACAGATACGCAGTATTTT. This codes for CASSQDFSRGRSTDTQYF.

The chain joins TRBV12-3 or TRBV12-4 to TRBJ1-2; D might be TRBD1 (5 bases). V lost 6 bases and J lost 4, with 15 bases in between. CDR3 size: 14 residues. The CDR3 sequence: CASSPSGRGYGYTF. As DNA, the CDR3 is TGTGCCAGCAGCCCGTCGGGGCGCGGCTATGGCTACACCTTC.

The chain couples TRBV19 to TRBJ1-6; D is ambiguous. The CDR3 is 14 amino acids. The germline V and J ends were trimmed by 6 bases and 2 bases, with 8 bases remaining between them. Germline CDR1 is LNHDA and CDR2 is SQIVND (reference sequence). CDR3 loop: CASRDGAYNSPLHF. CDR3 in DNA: TGTGCCAGTAGAGACGGAGCCTATAATTCACCCCTCCACTTT.

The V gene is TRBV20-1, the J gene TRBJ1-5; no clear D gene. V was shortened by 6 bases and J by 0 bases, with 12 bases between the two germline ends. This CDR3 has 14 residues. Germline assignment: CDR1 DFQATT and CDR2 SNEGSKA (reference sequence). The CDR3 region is CSAPAGRSNQPQHF. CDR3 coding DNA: TGCAGTGCCCCCGCTGGACGTAGCAATCAGCCCCAGCATTTT.

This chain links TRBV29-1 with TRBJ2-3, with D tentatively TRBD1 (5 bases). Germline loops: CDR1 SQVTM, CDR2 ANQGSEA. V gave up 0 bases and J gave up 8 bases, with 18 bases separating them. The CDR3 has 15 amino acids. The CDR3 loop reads CSVEDPAQGIRTQYF. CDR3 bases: TGCAGCGTTGAAGATCCAGCGCAGGGTATACGTACGCAGTATTTT.

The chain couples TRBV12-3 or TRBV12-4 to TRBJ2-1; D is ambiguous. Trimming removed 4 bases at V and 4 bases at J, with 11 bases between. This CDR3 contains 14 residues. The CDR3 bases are TGTGCCAGCAGTTCGGCAGACCGATACAATGAGCAGTTCTTC. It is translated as CASSSADRYNEQFF.

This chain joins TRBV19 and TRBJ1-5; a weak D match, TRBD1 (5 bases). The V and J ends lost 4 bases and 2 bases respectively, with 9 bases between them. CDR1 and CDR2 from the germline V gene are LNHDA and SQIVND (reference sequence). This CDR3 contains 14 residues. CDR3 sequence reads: CASSKGDGNQPQHF. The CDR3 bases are TGTGCCAGTAGTAAAGGGGATGGCAATCAGCCCCAGCATTTT. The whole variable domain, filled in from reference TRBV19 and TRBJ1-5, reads DGGITQSPKYLFRKEGQNVTLSCEQNLNHDAMYWYRQDPGQGLRLIYYSQIVNDFQKGDIAEGYSVSREKKESFPLTVTSAQKNPTAFYLCASSKGDGNQPQHFGDGTRLSIL.

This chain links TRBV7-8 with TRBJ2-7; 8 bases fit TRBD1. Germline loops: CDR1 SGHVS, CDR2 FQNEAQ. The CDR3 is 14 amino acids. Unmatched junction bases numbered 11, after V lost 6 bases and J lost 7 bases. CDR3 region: CASSDRGKLQEQYF. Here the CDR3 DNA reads TGTGCCAGCAGTGACAGGGGTAAACTACAGGAGCAGTACTTC.

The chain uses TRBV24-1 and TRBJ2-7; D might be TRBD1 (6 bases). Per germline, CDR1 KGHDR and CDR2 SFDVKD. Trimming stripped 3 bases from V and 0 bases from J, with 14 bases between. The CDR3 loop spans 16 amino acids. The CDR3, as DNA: TGTGCCACCAGTGATCCCTGGTGGGGGCACTCCTACGAGCAGTACTTC. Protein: CATSDPWWGHSYEQYF.

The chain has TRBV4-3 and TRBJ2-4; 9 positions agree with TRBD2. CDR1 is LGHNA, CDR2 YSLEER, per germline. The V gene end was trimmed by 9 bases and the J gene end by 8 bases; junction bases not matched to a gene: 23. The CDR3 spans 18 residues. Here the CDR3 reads CASLRSGGLSFPADIQYF. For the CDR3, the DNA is TGCGCCAGTCTAAGGAGCGGGGGGCTGTCTTTCCCTGCGGACATTCAGTACTTC.

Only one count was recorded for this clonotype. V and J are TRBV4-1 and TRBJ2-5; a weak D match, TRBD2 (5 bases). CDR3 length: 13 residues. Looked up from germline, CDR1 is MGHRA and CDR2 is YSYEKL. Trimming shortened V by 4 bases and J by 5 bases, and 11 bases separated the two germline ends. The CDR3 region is CASSRLTGETQYF. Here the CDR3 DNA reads TGCGCCAGCAGCCGCCTAACGGGGGAGACCCAGTACTTC.

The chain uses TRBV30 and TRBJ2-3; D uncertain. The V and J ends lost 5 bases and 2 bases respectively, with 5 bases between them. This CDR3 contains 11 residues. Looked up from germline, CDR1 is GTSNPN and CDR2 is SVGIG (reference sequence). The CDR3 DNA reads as TGTGCCTGGTCCTACACAGATACGCAGTATTTT. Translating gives CAWSYTDTQYF.

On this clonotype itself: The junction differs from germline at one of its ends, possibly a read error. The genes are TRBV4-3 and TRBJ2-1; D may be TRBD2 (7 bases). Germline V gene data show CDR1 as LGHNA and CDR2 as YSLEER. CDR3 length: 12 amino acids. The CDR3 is CASNQGGAEQFF. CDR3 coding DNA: TGCGCCAGCAACCAAGGGGGGGCTGAGCAGTTCTTC.

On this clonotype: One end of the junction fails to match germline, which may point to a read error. In DNA, the CDR3 is TGCGCCAGCAGCGTTACAGGATATGGCAATGAGCAGTTCTTC. Protein sequence: CASSVTGYGNEQFF. The V gene is TRBV7-3, the J gene TRBJ2-1, with D possibly matching TRBD1 (5 bases). CDR3 length: 14 residues. Germline loops: CDR1 SGHTA, CDR2 FQGTGA.

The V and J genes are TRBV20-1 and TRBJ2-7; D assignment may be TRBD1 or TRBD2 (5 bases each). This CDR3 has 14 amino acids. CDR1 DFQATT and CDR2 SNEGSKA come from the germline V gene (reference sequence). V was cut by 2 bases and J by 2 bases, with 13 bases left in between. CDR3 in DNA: TGCAGTGCTAGACCCGGGACGGCGACCTACGAGCAGTACTTC. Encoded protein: CSARPGTATYEQYF.

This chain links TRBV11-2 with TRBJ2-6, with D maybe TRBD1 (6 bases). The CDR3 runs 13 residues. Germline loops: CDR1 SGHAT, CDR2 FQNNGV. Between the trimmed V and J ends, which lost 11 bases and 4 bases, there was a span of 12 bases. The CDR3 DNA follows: TGTGCCTTCAGGGGTACGGGGGCCAACGTCCTGACTTTC. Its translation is CAFRGTGANVLTF. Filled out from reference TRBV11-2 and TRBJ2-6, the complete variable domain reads EAGVAQSPRYKIIEKRQSVAFWCNPISGHATLYWYQQILGQGPKLLIQFQNNGVVDDSQLPKDRFSAERLKGVDSTLKIQPAKLEDSAVYLCAFRGTGANVLTFGAGSRLTVL.

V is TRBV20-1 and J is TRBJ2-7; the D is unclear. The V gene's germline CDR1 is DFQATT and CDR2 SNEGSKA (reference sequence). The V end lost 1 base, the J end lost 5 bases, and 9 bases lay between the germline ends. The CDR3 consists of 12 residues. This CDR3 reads CSARAGSHEQYF. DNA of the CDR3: TGCAGTGCTAGAGCTGGTAGTCACGAGCAGTACTTC.

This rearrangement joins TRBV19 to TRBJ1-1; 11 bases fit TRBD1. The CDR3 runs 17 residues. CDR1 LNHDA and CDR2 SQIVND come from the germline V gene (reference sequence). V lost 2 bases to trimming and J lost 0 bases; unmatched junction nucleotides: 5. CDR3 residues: CASSIRDRGLMNTEAFF. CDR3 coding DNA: TGTGCCAGTAGTATACGGGACAGGGGGTTGATGAACACTGAAGCTTTCTTT.

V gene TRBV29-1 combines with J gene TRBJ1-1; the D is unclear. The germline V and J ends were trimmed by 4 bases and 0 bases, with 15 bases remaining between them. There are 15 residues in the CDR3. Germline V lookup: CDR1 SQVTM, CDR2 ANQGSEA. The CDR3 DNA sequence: TGCAGCGTTGTTCTAGGGCAGCCGATGAACACTGAAGCTTTCTTT. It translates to CSVVLGQPMNTEAFF.

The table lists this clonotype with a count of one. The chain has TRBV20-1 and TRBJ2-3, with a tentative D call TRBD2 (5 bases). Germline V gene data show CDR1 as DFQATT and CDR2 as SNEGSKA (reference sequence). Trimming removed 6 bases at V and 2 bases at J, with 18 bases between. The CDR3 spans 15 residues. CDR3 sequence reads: CSAHGRRLYTDTQYF. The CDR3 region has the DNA TGCAGTGCCCACGGACGGAGGTTATACACAGATACGCAGTATTTT.

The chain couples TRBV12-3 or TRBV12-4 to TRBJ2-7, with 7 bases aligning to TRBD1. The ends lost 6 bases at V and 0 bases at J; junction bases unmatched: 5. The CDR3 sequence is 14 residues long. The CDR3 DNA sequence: TGTGCCAGCAGCGAGGACAGGTTCTCCTACGAGCAGTACTTC. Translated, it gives CASSEDRFSYEQYF.

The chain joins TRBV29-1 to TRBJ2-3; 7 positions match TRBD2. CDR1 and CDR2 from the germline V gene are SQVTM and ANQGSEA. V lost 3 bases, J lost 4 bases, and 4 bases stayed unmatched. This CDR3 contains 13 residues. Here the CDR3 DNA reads TGCAGCGTTGACTCACTAGCGTCAGATACGCAGTATTTT. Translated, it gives CSVDSLASDTQYF.

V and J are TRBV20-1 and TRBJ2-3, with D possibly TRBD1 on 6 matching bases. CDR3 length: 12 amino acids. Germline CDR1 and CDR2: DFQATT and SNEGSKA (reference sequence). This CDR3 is CSLRGVADTQYF. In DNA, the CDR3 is TGCAGCCTCAGGGGTGTGGCAGATACGCAGTATTTT.

The CDR3 is CASSQPSRGSYGYTF. CDR3 nucleotide sequence: TGTGCCAGCAGCCAACCCTCTCGAGGCAGCTATGGCTACACCTTC. The chain carries TRBV3-1 and TRBJ1-2; no reliable D call. V lost 2 bases and J lost 4, with 14 bases in between. Per the germline V gene, CDR1 is LGHDT and CDR2 is YNNKEL (reference sequence). The CDR3 has 15 residues.

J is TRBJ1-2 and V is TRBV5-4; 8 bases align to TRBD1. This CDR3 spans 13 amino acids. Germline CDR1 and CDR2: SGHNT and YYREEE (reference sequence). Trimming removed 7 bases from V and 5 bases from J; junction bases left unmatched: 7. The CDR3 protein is CASAGGQAYGYTF. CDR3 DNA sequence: TGTGCCAGCGCCGGGGGACAGGCATATGGCTACACCTTC.

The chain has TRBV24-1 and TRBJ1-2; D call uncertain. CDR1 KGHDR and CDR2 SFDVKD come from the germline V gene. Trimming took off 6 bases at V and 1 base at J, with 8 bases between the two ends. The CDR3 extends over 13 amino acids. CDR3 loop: CATSSKFNYGYTF. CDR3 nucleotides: TGTGCCACCAGTTCGAAGTTTAACTATGGCTACACCTTC.

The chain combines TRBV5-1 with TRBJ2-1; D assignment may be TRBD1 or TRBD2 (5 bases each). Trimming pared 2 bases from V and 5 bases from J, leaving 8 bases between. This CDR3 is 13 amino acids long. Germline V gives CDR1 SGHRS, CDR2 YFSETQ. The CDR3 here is CASSFGTNNEQFF. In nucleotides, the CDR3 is TGCGCCAGCAGCTTTGGGACCAACAATGAGCAGTTCTTC.